The next 4 T cell receptor beta chains were all read from a single sample in a study of spatial heterogeneity in lung cancer. Findings and caveats of the study: Tumor mutation count correlated with how many alpha and beta TCRs expanded intratumorally.

Time point indicated: sample taken at primary tumor resection. TCRdb reprocessed the 5' RACE reads with MiXCR, giving one entry per CDR3 protein. In the table there are fewer than 15,000 distinct CDR3 sequences, roughly 3.4% of which are singletons. Their antigens remain unidentified. The sequencing used lung tumor tissue, collected at surgery. Receptor source: a male donor with early-stage non-small cell lung cancer.

In this sample, this clonotype turned up many times. The chain is built from TRBV6-2 or TRBV6-3 and TRBJ2-5, with TRBD2 as a possible D gene (6 bases). Trimming shortened V by 5 bases and J by 4 bases, and 20 bases separated the two germline ends. In germline, CDR1 is MNHEY, CDR2 SVGEGT. The CDR3 has 16 residues. This chain's CDR3 is CASSDPIYWGGETQYF. CDR3 DNA: TGTGCCAGCAGTGACCCCATCTACTGGGGAGGAGAGACCCAGTACTTC.

By share, this clonotype ranks as medium-sized. The CDR3 protein is CASSFRTGGRQETQYF. CDR3 nucleotide sequence: TGTGCCAGCAGCTTTCGGACAGGGGGCAGGCAAGAGACCCAGTACTTC. V usage is TRBV13 and J usage is TRBJ2-5; 11 bases are shared with TRBD1. The CDR3 runs to 16 residues. CDR1 is PRHDT and CDR2 is FYEKMQ in the germline V gene (reference sequence). Losses at the gene ends were 3 bases for V and 2 bases for J; bases not matched to a gene: 5.

This clonotype has ten or more counts. The chain is built from TRBV10-3 and TRBJ1-1; D perhaps matches TRBD1 (6 bases). CDR3 size: 14 residues. The germline V gene has CDR1 ENHRY and CDR2 SYGVKD. V was shortened by 10 bases and J by 7 bases, with 22 bases between the two germline ends. CDR3 sequence (DNA): TGTGCCACTAGAGCGGAAAGGGGGAACGTTGAAGCTTTCTTT. Translated, it gives CATRAERGNVEAFF.

This clonotype was observed a few times. The chain is built from TRBV7-9 and TRBJ1-5; D is unresolved. Germline loops: CDR1 SEHNR, CDR2 FQNEAQ (reference sequence). Trimming stripped 2 bases from V and 7 bases from J, with 9 bases between. This CDR3 spans 13 amino acids. Here the CDR3 reads CASSLSEFQPQHF. CDR3 DNA sequence: TGTGCCAGCAGCTTAAGTGAATTCCAGCCCCAGCATTTT.